This T cell receptor (beta chain) was found in a study of a mutant IDH1 vaccine in newly diagnosed glioma. This sample's time point: week 35, safety follow-up. One vaccine dose held 300 ug of mutant IDH1 20-mer peptide and came with topical imiquimod. About this clone: As yet, its antigen is unknown.

The CDR3 is 14 amino acids. V lost 1 base, J lost 6 bases, and 2 bases stayed unmatched. Germline V gene lookup returns CDR1 SGHVS and CDR2 FQNEAQ. Sequencing used immunoSEQ multiplex PCR; TCRdb keeps in-frame clones, though not all of them. The data hold about 54,000 clones, with roughly 84% observed a single time. The sample in question was PBMCs, obtained from a glioma patient whose treatment included an IDH1 peptide vaccine. This TCR was recovered from a woman younger than 35 with glioma. V is TRBV7-8 and J is TRBJ2-1; 8 bases fit TRBD2. The CDR3 nucleotides read TGTGCCAGCAGCTTAGTGGGACTAGGCAATGAGCAGTTCTTC. Amino acids: CASSLVGLGNEQFF.